One sample yielded the 29 T cell receptor beta chains listed below, sequenced in a study of T cell changes during pregnancy in multiple sclerosis. Clones were read by immunoSEQ multiplex PCR, and TCRdb kept only the in-frame ones, dropping some. The table shows approximately 110,000 clones, with about 93% occurring only once. This sample comprised peripheral blood, obtained in the third trimester of pregnancy. The receptors shown here come from a female donor with multiple sclerosis, enrolled in a pregnancy study.

The gene calls are TRBV19 and TRBJ1-5; 7 bases align to TRBD1. V lost 4 bases, J lost 5 bases, and 2 bases stayed unmatched. The CDR3 sequence is 13 residues long. CDR1 LNHDA and CDR2 SQIVND come from the germline V gene (reference sequence). CDR3 region: CASSRDSYQPQHF. The DNA of the CDR3 is TGTGCCAGTAGTAGGGACAGCTATCAGCCCCAGCATTTT.

The chain has TRBV7-3 and TRBJ2-2; D perhaps matches TRBD2 (6 bases). CDR1 is SGHTA and CDR2 is FQGTGA in the germline V gene. V was clipped by 4 bases and J by 1 base, with 16 bases between them. CDR3 length equals 17 residues. CDR3 region: CASSSPRGRENTGELFF. The CDR3 nucleotides are TGTGCCAGCAGCTCCCCCCGCGGGCGGGAGAACACCGGGGAGCTGTTTTTT.

The chain couples TRBV7-9 to TRBJ1-6; 7 nucleotides match TRBD1. Germline lookup yields CDR1 SEHNR and CDR2 FQNEAQ (reference sequence). Trimming at V came to 5 bases and at J to 5 bases, leaving 6 bases not matched to a gene. The CDR3 contains 15 residues. CDR3 DNA: TGTGCCAGCAGCCTCTTAGGGACAGATAATTCACCCCTCCACTTT. Protein product: CASSLLGTDNSPLHF.

V and J are TRBV6-5 and TRBJ1-6; D gene uncertain. This CDR3 spans 13 amino acids. Trimming removed 11 bases from V and 6 bases from J, with 14 bases in between. CDR1 is MNHEY and CDR2 is SVGAGI in the germline V gene. The CDR3 bases are TGTGCCTCTACACGGGATTTTAATTCACCCCTCCACTTT. Encoded protein: CASTRDFNSPLHF.

The V and J genes are TRBV6-6 and TRBJ1-4; TRBD1 matches 8 bases. In germline, CDR1 is MNHNY, CDR2 SVGAGI (reference sequence). The ends lost 5 bases at V and 4 bases at J; junction bases unmatched: 6. The CDR3 contains 15 residues. The CDR3 DNA sequence: TGTGCCAGCAGTCCCCCGGGACAGGTTAATGAAAAACTGTTTTTT. It specifies CASSPPGQVNEKLFF.

This clone has just a few counts. The chain joins TRBV27 to TRBJ2-7; a weak D match, TRBD1 (5 bases). Germline V CDR1 and CDR2: MNHEY, SMNVEV (reference sequence). This CDR3 region has 16 residues. V was clipped by 5 bases and J by 1 base, with 18 bases between them. As DNA, the CDR3 is TGTGCCAGCAGTAGACGGCCAGGGCTTTCGTCCTACGAGCAGTACTTC. Its translation: CASSRRPGLSSYEQYF.

The chain employs TRBV29-1 and TRBJ1-1; perhaps TRBD1 as D (6 bases). Trimming pared 1 base from V and 4 bases from J, leaving 10 bases between. The CDR3 is made up of 13 amino acids. Germline V CDR1 and CDR2: SQVTM, ANQGSEA. The DNA for the CDR3 is TGCAGCGTTGAAGCAGGGGTAGGCACTGAAGCTTTCTTT. The encoded protein is CSVEAGVGTEAFF. Using reference TRBV29-1 and TRBJ1-1 for the parts outside the CDR3, the full variable domain is SAVISQKPSRDICQRGTSLTIQCQVDSQVTMMFWYRQQPGQSLTLIATANQGSEATYESGFVIDKFPISRPNLTFSTLTVSNMSPEDSSIYLCSVEAGVGTEAFFGQGTRLTVV.

The chain uses TRBV7-3 and TRBJ2-1; 7 bases match TRBD2. CDR3 length: 17 amino acids. CDR1 SGHTA and CDR2 FQGTGA come from the germline V gene. V lost 4 bases, J lost 2 bases, and 11 bases stayed unmatched. The DNA for the CDR3 is TGTGCCAGCAGCTCGCCCCGGGGAGCGGGGACCTACAATGAGCAGTTCTTC. It is translated as CASSSPRGAGTYNEQFF.

The V call is TRBV27, the J call TRBJ2-7; tentative D call: TRBD1 (6 bases). CDR1 is MNHEY, CDR2 SMNVEV, per germline (reference sequence). V shed 4 bases and J shed 3 bases, with 19 bases lying between them. CDR3 size: 16 residues. The DNA of the CDR3 is TGTGCCAGCAGTTGGGCGACAGGTACCCGTCTCTACGAGCAGTACTTC. This gives the protein CASSWATGTRLYEQYF.

The chain recombines TRBV9 with TRBJ1-3, with no clear D. Germline assignment: CDR1 SGDLS and CDR2 YYNGEE. V was clipped by 0 bases and J by 4 bases, with 8 bases between them. The CDR3 consists of 14 residues. The CDR3 DNA reads TGTGCCAGCAGCGTAGGGGCTGTAGGAAACACCATATATTTT. Translating gives CASSVGAVGNTIYF.

J is TRBJ2-5 and V is TRBV5-1; TRBD1 matches at 7 bases. The CDR3 extends over 15 amino acids. Germline CDR1 is SGHRS and CDR2 is YFSETQ. J lost 1 base, V lost 6 bases, and 9 bases had no gene match. This CDR3 reads CASTLNPGGQETQYF. In DNA, the CDR3 is TGCGCCAGCACCCTAAATCCAGGGGGCCAAGAGACCCAGTACTTC.

The gene calls are TRBV2 and TRBJ1-4; D not certain. Germline CDR1 reads SNHLY; CDR2 reads FYNNEI. CDR3 length: 17 residues. V was cut by 2 bases and J by 7 bases, with 20 bases left in between. CDR3 DNA sequence: TGTGCCAGCAGTGAATATGGAGGGTTTAGTGTTCGTGAAAAACTGTTTTTT. Translated: CASSEYGGFSVREKLFF.

This chain connects TRBV7-2 to TRBJ1-5, with TRBD1 matching over 7 bases. V lost 1 base, J lost 0 bases, and 6 bases stayed unmatched. Germline V CDR1 and CDR2: SGHTA, FQGNSA. This CDR3 has 17 residues. The CDR3 DNA reads TGTGCCAGCAGCTTAGAGGGGGCGGGTGGTAGCAATCAGCCCCAGCATTTT. It yields the protein CASSLEGAGGSNQPQHF.

The CDR3 here is CAISERTANTGELFF. CDR3 nucleotides: TGTGCCATCAGTGAGCGGACAGCAAACACCGGGGAGCTGTTTTTT. The chain uses TRBV10-3 and TRBJ2-2; a possible D gene is TRBD1 (6 bases). The germline gives CDR1 ENHRY, CDR2 SYGVKD. Trimming stripped 2 bases from V and 2 bases from J, with 9 bases between. This CDR3 has 15 amino acids.

This clone showed up just once. The CDR3 nucleotides are TGTGCCAGCAGCTTTCCTACGCCGCACACAGATACGCAGTATTTT. This codes for CASSFPTPHTDTQYF. This chain joins TRBV7-8 and TRBJ2-3; D gene ambiguous. In germline, CDR1 is SGHVS, CDR2 FQNEAQ. This CDR3 has 15 amino acids. The V end lost 3 bases, the J end lost 2 bases, and 12 bases lay between the germline ends.

The chain links TRBV25-1 to TRBJ1-2; D not certain. V gave up 4 bases and J gave up 8 bases, with 17 bases separating them. Germline V lookup: CDR1 MGHDK, CDR2 SYGVNS. CDR3 length: 14 residues. Written as DNA, the CDR3 is TGTGCCAGCAGTGTTGCCTCCAATTTGCGAGGCTACACCTTC. This encodes CASSVASNLRGYTF.

In this sample, this clone turned up a few times. This chain joins TRBV2 and TRBJ1-5, with D unresolved. V lost 1 base, J lost 5 bases, and 6 bases lay in between. Germline loops: CDR1 SNHLY, CDR2 FYNNEI. This CDR3 has 13 amino acids. This CDR3 is CASSEDRYQPQHF. The CDR3 DNA sequence: TGTGCCAGCAGTGAAGACCGGTATCAGCCCCAGCATTTT.

This chain connects TRBV28 to TRBJ1-5, with TRBD1 matching over 9 bases. After removal of 6 bases from V and 7 bases from J, the junction contained 13 bases not matched to a gene. This CDR3 has 16 amino acids. Germline-derived CDR1 and CDR2 are MDHEN and SYDVKM. CDR3 sequence reads: CASSPVGGTGNQPQHF. DNA for the CDR3: TGTGCCAGCAGCCCGGTGGGTGGGACAGGGAACCAGCCCCAGCATTTT.

This chain uses TRBV7-2 with TRBJ2-3, with no clear D. Germline V CDR1 and CDR2: SGHTA, FQGNSA. V dropped 5 bases and J dropped 5 bases, with 11 bases sitting between them. The CDR3 loop spans 13 amino acids. The CDR3 region has the DNA TGTGCCAGCAGCCTAAACGCGCTAGATACGCAGTATTTT. This gives the protein CASSLNALDTQYF.

The rearrangement uses TRBV5-1 and TRBJ2-6; a weak D match, TRBD1 (5 bases). V was pared by 0 bases and J by 2 bases, with 9 bases between. The CDR3 covers 16 residues. Germline V gene lookup returns CDR1 SGHRS and CDR2 YFSETQ. The CDR3 DNA reads as TGCGCCAGCAGCTTGGAGGGGCAGGCTGGGGCCAACGTCCTGACTTTC. This gives the protein CASSLEGQAGANVLTF. The full variable domain, rest sourced from reference TRBV5-1 and TRBJ2-6, is KAGVTQTPRYLIKTRGQQVTLSCSPISGHRSVSWYQQTPGQGLQFLFEYFSETQRNKGNFPGRFSGRQFSNSRSEMNVSTLELGDSALYLCASSLEGQAGANVLTFGAGSRLTVL.

V and J are TRBV10-3 and TRBJ2-2; D remains ambiguous. Germline values: CDR1 ENHRY, CDR2 SYGVKD. This CDR3 has 13 residues. V was cut by 9 bases and J by 0 bases, with 8 bases left in between. CDR3 nucleotides: TGTGCCATGTGTCCCACGAACACCGGGGAGCTGTTTTTT. As protein: CAMCPTNTGELFF.

This chain connects TRBV6-5 to TRBJ2-7; D possibly corresponds to TRBD2 (6 bases). CDR3 length equals 15 residues. V was pared by 0 bases and J by 7 bases, with 16 bases between. The germline CDR1 and CDR2 sequences are MNHEY and SVGAGI. The CDR3 DNA reads as TGTGCCAGCAGTTACTCGGCCTTGGACGGAGGGGAGCAGTACTTC. This gives the protein CASSYSALDGGEQYF.

The chain combines TRBV7-3 with TRBJ2-3; the match to TRBD2 covers 15 bases. The CDR3 is 17 residues long. In germline, CDR1 is SGHTA, CDR2 FQGTGA. Trimming at V came to 4 bases and at J to 7 bases, leaving 9 bases not matched to a gene. The CDR3 sequence: CASSSMGLAGGSNTQYF. The CDR3, as DNA: TGTGCCAGCAGCTCAATGGGACTAGCGGGAGGTTCAAATACGCAGTATTTT.

This chain uses TRBV5-1 with TRBJ1-1; D unclear. Germline CDR1 SGHRS, CDR2 YFSETQ. CDR3 length: 15 residues. V lost 0 bases, J lost 2 bases, and 11 bases lay in between. The CDR3, as DNA: TGCGCCAGCAGCTTGGAGGCACAGCCAAACACTGAAGCTTTCTTT. This encodes CASSLEAQPNTEAFF.

The chain couples TRBV7-9 to TRBJ2-3; perhaps TRBD2 as D (6 bases). Germline V lookup: CDR1 SEHNR, CDR2 FQNEAQ (reference sequence). The CDR3 runs to 16 residues. V lost 1 base to trimming and J lost 3 bases, with 14 bases between them. The CDR3 reads CASSLDMGGKTDTQYF. DNA for the CDR3: TGTGCCAGCAGCTTAGACATGGGGGGAAAGACAGATACGCAGTATTTT.

The chain has TRBV4-1 and TRBJ1-2; D is possibly TRBD1 (6 bases). CDR1 MGHRA and CDR2 YSYEKL come from the germline V gene. V lost 1 base, J lost 4 bases, and 13 bases lay in between. The CDR3 totals 15 residues. The CDR3 DNA reads TGCGCCAGCAGCCAAGTGGGGGGGCGATCCTATGGCTACACCTTC. Its translation is CASSQVGGRSYGYTF.

V is TRBV5-1 and J is TRBJ1-4, with D possibly TRBD1 on 6 matching bases. Trimming stripped 0 bases from V and 7 bases from J, with 16 bases between. This CDR3 comprises 16 residues. Germline CDR1 reads SGHRS; CDR2 reads YFSETQ. The CDR3 here is CASSLEVAEGGEKLFF. The CDR3 region has the DNA TGCGCCAGCAGCTTGGAGGTTGCTGAAGGGGGTGAAAAACTGTTTTTT.

The DNA of the CDR3 is TGTGCCTGGAGTGTACCCCCCGGTGAGACCCAGTACTTC. This gives the protein CAWSVPPGETQYF. The J gene is TRBJ2-5, the V gene TRBV30; no firm D call. CDR1 and CDR2 from the germline V gene are GTSNPN and SVGIG (reference sequence). V lost 0 bases, J lost 5 bases, and 10 bases lay in between. CDR3 length equals 13 residues. The full variable domain, with the rest looked up from reference TRBV30 and TRBJ2-5, is SQTIHQWPATLVQPVGSPLSLECTVEGTSNPNLYWYRQAAGRGLQLLFYSVGIGQISSEVPQNLSASRPQDRQFILSSKKLLLSDSGFYLCAWSVPPGETQYFGPGTRLLVL.

This chain links TRBV21-1 with TRBJ2-3; the table assigns TRBD2, which was not confirmed against the DNA. TRBV21-1 is classified as a pseudogene. This CDR3 contains 17 residues. Here the CDR3 reads CASSKKEGPRCTDTQYF. CDR3 DNA sequence: TGTGCCAGCAGCAAAAAGGAGGGGCCCAGATGCACAGATACGCAGTATTTT.